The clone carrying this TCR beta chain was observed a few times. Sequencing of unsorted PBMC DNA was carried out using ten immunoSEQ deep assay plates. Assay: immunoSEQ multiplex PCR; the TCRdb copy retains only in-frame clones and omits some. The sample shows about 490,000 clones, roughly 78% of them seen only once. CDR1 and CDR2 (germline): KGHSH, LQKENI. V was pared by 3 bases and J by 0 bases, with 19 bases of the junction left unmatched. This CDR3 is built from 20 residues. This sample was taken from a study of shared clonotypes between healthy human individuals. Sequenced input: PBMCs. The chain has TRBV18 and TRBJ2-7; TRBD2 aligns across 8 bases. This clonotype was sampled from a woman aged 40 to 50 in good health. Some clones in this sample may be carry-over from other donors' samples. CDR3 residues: CASSPRNSGSLGRSSYEQYF. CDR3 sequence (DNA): TGTGCCAGCTCACCCCGTAACAGCGGGAGCCTCGGTCGAAGCTCCTACGAGCAGTACTTC.